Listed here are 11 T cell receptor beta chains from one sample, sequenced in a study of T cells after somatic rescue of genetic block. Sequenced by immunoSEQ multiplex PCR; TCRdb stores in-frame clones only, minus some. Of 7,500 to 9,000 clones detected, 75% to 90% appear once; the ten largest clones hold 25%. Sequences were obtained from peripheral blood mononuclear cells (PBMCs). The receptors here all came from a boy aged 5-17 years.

The CDR3 DNA follows: TGTGCCAGCAGTTTAAACGCCCCCCAGGGGGCCCGGCCCGAGACCCAGTACTTC. It specifies CASSLNAPQGARPETQYF. This chain joins TRBV27 and TRBJ2-5; TRBD1 matches at 8 bases. The CDR3 is made up of 18 amino acids. Germline V lookup: CDR1 MNHEY, CDR2 SMNVEV (reference sequence). The V and J ends lost 2 bases and 5 bases, in that order; junction bases with no gene match: 16.

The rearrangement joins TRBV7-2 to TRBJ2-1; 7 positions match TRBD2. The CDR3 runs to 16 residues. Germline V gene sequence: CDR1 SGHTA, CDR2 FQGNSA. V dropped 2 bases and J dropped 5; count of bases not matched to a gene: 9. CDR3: CASSLREAGRNNEQFF. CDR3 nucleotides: TGTGCCAGCAGCTTACGCGAAGCGGGAAGAAACAATGAGCAGTTCTTC.

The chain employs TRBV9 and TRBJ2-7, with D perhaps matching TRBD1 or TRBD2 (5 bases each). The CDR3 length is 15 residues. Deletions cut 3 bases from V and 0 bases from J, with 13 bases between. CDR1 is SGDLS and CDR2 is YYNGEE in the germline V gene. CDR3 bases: TGTGCCAGCAGCGAGTGGGACGGTAGCTCCTACGAGCAGTACTTC. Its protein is CASSEWDGSSYEQYF.

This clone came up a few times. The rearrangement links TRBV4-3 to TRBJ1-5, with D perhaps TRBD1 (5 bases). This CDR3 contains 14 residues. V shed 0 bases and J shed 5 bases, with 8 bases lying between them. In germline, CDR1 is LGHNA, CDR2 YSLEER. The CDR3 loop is CASSQEWGDQPQHF. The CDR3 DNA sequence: TGCGCCAGCAGCCAAGAGTGGGGGGATCAGCCCCAGCATTTT.

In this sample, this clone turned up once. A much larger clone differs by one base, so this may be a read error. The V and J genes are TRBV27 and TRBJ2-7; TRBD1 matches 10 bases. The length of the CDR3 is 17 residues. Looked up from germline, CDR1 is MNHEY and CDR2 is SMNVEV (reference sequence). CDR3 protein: CASNLLGQGEGSYEQYF. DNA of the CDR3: TGTGCCAGCAATTTATTAGGACAGGGGGAAGGCTCCTACGAGCAGTACTTC.

As DNA, the CDR3 is TGTGCCAGCAGCTTTGGGGGGTGGAATGAGCAGTTCTTC. It codes for CASSFGGWNEQFF. The chain couples TRBV7-2 to TRBJ2-1, with D perhaps matching TRBD2 (6 bases). CDR1 and CDR2 (germline): SGHTA, FQGNSA. V dropped 3 bases and J dropped 7 bases, with 10 bases sitting between them. This CDR3 is 13 amino acids long.

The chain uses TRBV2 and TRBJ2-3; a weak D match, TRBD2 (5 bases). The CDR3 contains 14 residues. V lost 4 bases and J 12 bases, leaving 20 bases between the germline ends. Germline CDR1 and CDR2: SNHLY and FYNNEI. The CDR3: CASSAPSPSKTQYF. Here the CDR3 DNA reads TGTGCCAGCAGTGCTCCTAGCCCCTCCAAGACTCAGTATTTT.

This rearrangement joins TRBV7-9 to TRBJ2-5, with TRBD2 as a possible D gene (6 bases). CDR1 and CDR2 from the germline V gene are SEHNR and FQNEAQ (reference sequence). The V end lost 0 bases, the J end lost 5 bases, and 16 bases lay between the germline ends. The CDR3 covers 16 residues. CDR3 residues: CASSLALRGEGETQYF. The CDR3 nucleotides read TGTGCCAGCAGCTTAGCGTTGCGGGGAGAGGGGGAGACCCAGTACTTC.

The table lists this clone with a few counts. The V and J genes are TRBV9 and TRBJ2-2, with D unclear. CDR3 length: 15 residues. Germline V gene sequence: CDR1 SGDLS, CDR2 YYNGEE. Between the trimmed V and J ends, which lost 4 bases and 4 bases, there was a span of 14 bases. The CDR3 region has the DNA TGTGCCAGCAGCAGAACCGGGCGTGGCACCGGGGAGCTGTTTTTT. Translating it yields CASSRTGRGTGELFF.

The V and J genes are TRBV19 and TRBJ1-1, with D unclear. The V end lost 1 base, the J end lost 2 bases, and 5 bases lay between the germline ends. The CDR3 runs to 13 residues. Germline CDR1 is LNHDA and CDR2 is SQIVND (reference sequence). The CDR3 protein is CASSIGVNTEAFF. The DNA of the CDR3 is TGTGCCAGTAGTATAGGGGTAAACACTGAAGCTTTCTTT.

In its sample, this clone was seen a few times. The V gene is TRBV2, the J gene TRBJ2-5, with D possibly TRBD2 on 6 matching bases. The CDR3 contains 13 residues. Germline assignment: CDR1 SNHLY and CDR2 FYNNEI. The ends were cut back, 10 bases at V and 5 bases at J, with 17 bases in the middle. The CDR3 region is CATRGREHETQYF. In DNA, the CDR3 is TGTGCCACCCGGGGACGGGAGCATGAGACCCAGTACTTC.